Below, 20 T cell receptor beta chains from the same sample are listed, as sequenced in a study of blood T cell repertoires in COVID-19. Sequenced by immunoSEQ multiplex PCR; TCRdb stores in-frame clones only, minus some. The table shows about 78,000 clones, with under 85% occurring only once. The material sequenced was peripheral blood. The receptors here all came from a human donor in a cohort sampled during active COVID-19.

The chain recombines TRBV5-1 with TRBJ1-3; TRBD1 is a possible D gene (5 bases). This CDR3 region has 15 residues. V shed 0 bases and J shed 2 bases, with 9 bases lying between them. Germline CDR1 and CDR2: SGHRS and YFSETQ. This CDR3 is CASSLVSRAGNTIYF. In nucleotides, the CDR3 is TGCGCCAGCAGCTTGGTTAGCAGGGCTGGAAACACCATATATTTT.

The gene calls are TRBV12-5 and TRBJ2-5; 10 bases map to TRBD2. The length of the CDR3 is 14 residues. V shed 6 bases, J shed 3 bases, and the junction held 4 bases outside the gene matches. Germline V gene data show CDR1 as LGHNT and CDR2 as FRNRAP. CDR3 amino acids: CASGPGLAEETQYF. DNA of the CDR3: TGTGCTAGTGGCCCTGGACTAGCGGAAGAGACCCAGTACTTC. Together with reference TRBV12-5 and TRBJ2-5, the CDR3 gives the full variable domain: DARVTQTPRHKVTEMGQEVTMRCQPILGHNTVFWYRQTMMQGLELLAYFRNRAPLDDSGMPKDRFSAEMPDATLATLKIQPSEPRDSAVYFCASGPGLAEETQYFGPGTRLLVL.

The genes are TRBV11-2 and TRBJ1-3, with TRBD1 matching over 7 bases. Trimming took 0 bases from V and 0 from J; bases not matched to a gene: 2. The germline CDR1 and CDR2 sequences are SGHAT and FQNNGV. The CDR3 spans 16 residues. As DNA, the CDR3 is TGTGCCAGCAGCTTAGATAACAGGGGCTCTGGAAACACCATATATTTT. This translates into CASSLDNRGSGNTIYF.

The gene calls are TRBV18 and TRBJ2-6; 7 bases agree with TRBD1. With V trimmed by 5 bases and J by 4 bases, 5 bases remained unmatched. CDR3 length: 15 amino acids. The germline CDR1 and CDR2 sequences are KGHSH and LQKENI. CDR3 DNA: TGTGCCAGCTCAGTTACAGGGGCCGGGGCCAACGTCCTGACTTTC. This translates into CASSVTGAGANVLTF.

In DNA, the CDR3 is TGTGCCAGCAGTTCAGGGGGCTCTAGTTCAGAGACCCAGTACTTC. Translation gives CASSSGGSSSETQYF. The genes are TRBV28 and TRBJ2-5; 8 bases are a match to TRBD1. The CDR3 contains 15 residues. Trimming removed 4 bases from V and 4 bases from J; junction bases left unmatched: 8. Germline CDR1 is MDHEN and CDR2 is SYDVKM. Full variable domain (outside the CDR3, taken from reference TRBV28 and TRBJ2-5): DVKVTQSSRYLVKRTGEKVFLECVQDMDHENMFWYRQDPGLGLRLIYFSYDVKMKEKGDIPEGYSVSREKKERFSLILESASTNQTSMYLCASSSGGSSSETQYFGPGTRLLVL.

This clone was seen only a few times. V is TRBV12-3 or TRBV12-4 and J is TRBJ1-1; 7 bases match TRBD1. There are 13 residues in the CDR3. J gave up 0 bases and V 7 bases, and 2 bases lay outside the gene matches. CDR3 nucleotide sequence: TGTGCCAGCATTGGGACAGTGAACACTGAAGCTTTCTTT. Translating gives CASIGTVNTEAFF.

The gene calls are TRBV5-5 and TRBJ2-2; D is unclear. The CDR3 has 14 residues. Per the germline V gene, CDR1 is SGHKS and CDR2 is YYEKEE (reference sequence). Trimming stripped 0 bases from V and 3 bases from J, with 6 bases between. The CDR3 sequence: CASSLEFDTGELFF. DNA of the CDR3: TGTGCCAGCAGCTTGGAATTCGACACCGGGGAGCTGTTTTTT.

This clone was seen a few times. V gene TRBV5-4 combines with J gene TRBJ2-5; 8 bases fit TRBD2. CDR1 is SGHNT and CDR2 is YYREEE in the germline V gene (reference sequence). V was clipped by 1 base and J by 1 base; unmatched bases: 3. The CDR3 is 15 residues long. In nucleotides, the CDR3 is TGTGCCAGCAGCTTGACTAGCGGTCCCCAAGAGACCCAGTACTTC. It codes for CASSLTSGPQETQYF.

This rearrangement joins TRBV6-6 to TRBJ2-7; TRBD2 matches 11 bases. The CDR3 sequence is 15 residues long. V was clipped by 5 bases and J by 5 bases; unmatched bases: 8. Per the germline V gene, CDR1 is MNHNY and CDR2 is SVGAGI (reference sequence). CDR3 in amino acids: CASSLPTSGVDEQYF. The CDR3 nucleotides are TGTGCCAGCAGTCTACCGACTAGCGGGGTCGACGAGCAGTACTTC.

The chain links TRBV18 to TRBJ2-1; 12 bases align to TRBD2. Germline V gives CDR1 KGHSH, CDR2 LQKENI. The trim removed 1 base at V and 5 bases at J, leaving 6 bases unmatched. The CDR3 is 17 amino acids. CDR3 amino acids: CASSPQLAGGIDNEQFF. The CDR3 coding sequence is TGTGCCAGCTCACCACAACTAGCGGGGGGAATCGACAATGAGCAGTTCTTC.

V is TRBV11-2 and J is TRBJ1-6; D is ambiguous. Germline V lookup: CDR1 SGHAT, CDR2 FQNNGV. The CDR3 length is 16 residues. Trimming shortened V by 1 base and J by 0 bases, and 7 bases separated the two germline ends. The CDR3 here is CASSLVVSSYNSPLHF. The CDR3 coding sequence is TGTGCCAGCAGCTTAGTTGTCAGCTCCTATAATTCACCCCTCCACTTT.

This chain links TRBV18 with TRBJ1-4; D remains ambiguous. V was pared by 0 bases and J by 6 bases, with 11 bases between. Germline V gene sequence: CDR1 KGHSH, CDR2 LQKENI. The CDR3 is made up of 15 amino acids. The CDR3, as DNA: TGTGCCAGCTCACCACCGGGGAGGCCGGATGAAAAACTGTTTTTT. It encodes CASSPPGRPDEKLFF.

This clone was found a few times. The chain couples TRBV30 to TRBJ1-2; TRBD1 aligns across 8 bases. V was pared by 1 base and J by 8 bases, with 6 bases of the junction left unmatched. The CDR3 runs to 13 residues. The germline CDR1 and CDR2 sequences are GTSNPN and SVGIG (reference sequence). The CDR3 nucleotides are TGTGCCTGGAGTGCAAGGACAGGGACGGGCTACACCTTC. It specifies CAWSARTGTGYTF.

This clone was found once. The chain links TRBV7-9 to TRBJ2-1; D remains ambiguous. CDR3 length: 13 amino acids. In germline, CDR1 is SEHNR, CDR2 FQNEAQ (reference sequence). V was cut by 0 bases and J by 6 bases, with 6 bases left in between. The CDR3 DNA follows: TGTGCCAGCAGCTTAGCGGCCCTCAATGAGCAGTTCTTC. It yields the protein CASSLAALNEQFF. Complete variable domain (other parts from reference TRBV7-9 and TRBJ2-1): DTGVSQNPRHKITKRGQNVTFRCDPISEHNRLYWYRQTLGQGPEFLTYFQNEAQLEKSRLLSDRFSAERPKGSFSTLEIQRTEQGDSAMYLCASSLAALNEQFFGPGTRLTVL.

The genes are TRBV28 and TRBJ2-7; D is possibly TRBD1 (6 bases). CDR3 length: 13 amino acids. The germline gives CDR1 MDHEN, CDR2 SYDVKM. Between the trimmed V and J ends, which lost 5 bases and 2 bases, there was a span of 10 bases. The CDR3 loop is CASSITGPYEQYF. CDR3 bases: TGTGCCAGCAGTATCACAGGGCCCTACGAGCAGTACTTC.

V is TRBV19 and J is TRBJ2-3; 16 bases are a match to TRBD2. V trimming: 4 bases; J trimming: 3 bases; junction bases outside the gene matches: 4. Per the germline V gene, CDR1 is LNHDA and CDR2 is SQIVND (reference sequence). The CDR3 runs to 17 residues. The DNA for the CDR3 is TGTGCCAGTAGTAGTGGGACTAGCGGGGGGGCAACAGATACGCAGTATTTT. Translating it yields CASSSGTSGGATDTQYF.

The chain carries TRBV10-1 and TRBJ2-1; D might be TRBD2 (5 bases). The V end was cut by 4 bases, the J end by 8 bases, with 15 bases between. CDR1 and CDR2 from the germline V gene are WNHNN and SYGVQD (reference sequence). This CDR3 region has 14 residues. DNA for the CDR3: TGCGCCAGCAGTGGCCCCGGGAAGAGGGATGAGCAGTTCTTC. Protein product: CASSGPGKRDEQFF.

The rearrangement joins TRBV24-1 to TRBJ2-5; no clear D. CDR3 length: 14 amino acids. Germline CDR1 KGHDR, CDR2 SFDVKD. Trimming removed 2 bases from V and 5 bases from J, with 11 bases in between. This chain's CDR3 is CATSDYGSFETQYF. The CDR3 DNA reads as TGTGCCACCAGTGATTACGGGTCCTTCGAGACCCAGTACTTC.

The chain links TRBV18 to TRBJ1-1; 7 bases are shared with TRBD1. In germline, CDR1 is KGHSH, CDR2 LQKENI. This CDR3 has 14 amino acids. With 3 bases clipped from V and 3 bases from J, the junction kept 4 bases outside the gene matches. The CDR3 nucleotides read TGTGCCAGCTCACCTCGGACAGGAGACACTGAAGCTTTCTTT. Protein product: CASSPRTGDTEAFF.

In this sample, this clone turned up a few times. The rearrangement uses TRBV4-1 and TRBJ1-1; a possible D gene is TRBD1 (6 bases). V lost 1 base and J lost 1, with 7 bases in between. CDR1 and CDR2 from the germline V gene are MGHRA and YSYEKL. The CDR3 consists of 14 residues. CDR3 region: CASSQVGANTEAFF. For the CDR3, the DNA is TGCGCCAGCAGCCAAGTGGGGGCGAACACTGAAGCTTTCTTT.